These 8 T cell receptor beta chains were all obtained from the same sample, sequenced in a study of shared clonotypes between healthy human individuals. TCRdb's copy holds only in-frame clones and misses some; the assay was immunoSEQ multiplex PCR. The data contain about 480,000 clones, less than 85% of them seen just once; the ten biggest clones take up 13%. Sequencing was carried out using PBMCs. These receptors came from a woman in her thirties or forties in good health. Some clones in this sample may be carry-over from other donors' samples.

The chain uses TRBV6-5 and TRBJ1-2, with D hard to call. This CDR3 spans 10 amino acids. Looked up from germline, CDR1 is MNHEY and CDR2 is SVGAGI. V was clipped by 8 bases and J by 5 bases, with 6 bases between them. CDR3 region: CASYRYGYTF. As DNA, the CDR3 is TGTGCCAGCTACAGATATGGCTACACCTTC.

V gene TRBV29-1 combines with J gene TRBJ2-5; D remains unclear. The DNA end favors TRBJ2-7, so the J call may be wrong. The germline V gene encodes CDR1 SQVTM and CDR2 ANQGSEA. CDR3 length: 13 amino acids. The CDR3 sequence: CSVSNGDTYEQYF. The CDR3 DNA is TGCAGCGTTTCGAACGGAGACACCTACGAGCAGTACTTC.

This chain uses TRBV5-6 with TRBJ1-2, with D tentatively TRBD1 (6 bases). V was pared by 1 base and J by 3 bases, with 10 bases between. Germline assignment: CDR1 SGHDT and CDR2 YYEEEE. This CDR3 is built from 14 residues. DNA for the CDR3: TGTGCCAGCAGCTTGCGGGGGGCGGACTATGGCTACACCTTC. Amino acids: CASSLRGADYGYTF.

The CDR3 here is CASSFDREYNSPLHF. CDR3 in DNA: TGTGCCAGCAGTTTTGACAGGGAATATAATTCACCCCTCCACTTT. V usage is TRBV27 and J usage is TRBJ1-6, with 7 positions matching TRBD1. The junction had 3 bases not matched to a gene; V was cut back by 3 bases and J by 4 bases. This CDR3 is 15 amino acids long. CDR1 MNHEY and CDR2 SMNVEV come from the germline V gene (reference sequence).

This clone has more than one count but fewer than ten. V gene TRBV7-3 combines with J gene TRBJ2-3, with 7 bases lining up with TRBD2. Germline trimming cut 4 bases from V and 2 bases from J; bases unmatched to any gene: 9. Germline values: CDR1 SGHTA, CDR2 FQGTGA. This CDR3 contains 16 residues. The CDR3 loop reads CASSSSSGSYTDTQYF. The CDR3 region has the DNA TGTGCCAGCAGCTCCTCTAGCGGCAGCTACACAGATACGCAGTATTTT.

V gene TRBV5-6 combines with J gene TRBJ2-1, with 7 bases lining up with TRBD2. V trimming: 0 bases; J trimming: 9 bases; junction bases outside the gene matches: 3. The CDR3 length is 13 residues. In germline, CDR1 is SGHDT, CDR2 YYEEEE. The CDR3 region is CASSLAAGVEQFF. The CDR3, as DNA: TGTGCCAGCAGCTTGGCGGCGGGAGTTGAGCAGTTCTTC.

CDR3 sequence: CSVEAIEQYF. For the CDR3, the DNA is TGCAGCGTTGAAGCCATCGAGCAGTACTTC. This chain links TRBV29-1 with TRBJ2-5; D remains ambiguous. The DNA matches TRBJ2-7 better at its end, which makes the J call doubtful. CDR1 and CDR2 (germline): SQVTM, ANQGSEA. The CDR3 consists of 10 residues.

The chain couples TRBV19 to TRBJ2-3; 9 nucleotides align to TRBD2. Germline trimming cut 6 bases from V and 2 bases from J; bases unmatched to any gene: 12. The germline gives CDR1 LNHDA, CDR2 SQIVND (reference sequence). The CDR3 is 17 amino acids. Written as DNA, the CDR3 is TGTGCCAGTAGGATACAAGCGGGAGGCCCAGACACAGATACGCAGTATTTT. It codes for CASRIQAGGPDTDTQYF.